These T cell receptor beta chains were read from a single sample in a study of blood T cell repertoires in COVID-19. Generated by immunoSEQ multiplex PCR, the TCRdb table keeps only in-frame clones and is missing some. The data hold under 150,000 clones, with around 83% observed a single time. The sequencing sample was made of peripheral blood. The receptors shown here come from a middle-aged man with acute or convalescent COVID-19. Each CDR3 is given with its conserved first and last residue. A D gene is named only where the DNA matches it firmly. Expanded clones are given a class, and other clones once, few, many or no size at all.

CDR3aa: CASSLGLAGDSGTDTQYF
CDR3nt: TGCGCCAGCAGCTTGGGACTAGCGGGGGATTCAGGCACAGATACGCAGTATTTT
abundance: NA
j_gene: TRBJ2-3
d_gene: TRBD2
v_gene: TRBV5-1

CDR3aa: CASSEPGLPADEKLFF
CDR3nt: TGTGCCAGCAGTGAACCAGGACTTCCGGCGGATGAAAAACTGTTTTTT
abundance: NA
j_gene: TRBJ1-4
d_gene: NA
v_gene: TRBV6-1

CDR3aa: CASSYRQGPYEQYF
CDR3nt: TGTGCCAGCAGTTACCGACAGGGACCCTACGAGCAGTACTTC
abundance: NA
j_gene: TRBJ2-7
d_gene: TRBD1
v_gene: TRBV7-2

CDR3aa: CASSPARDYEQYF
CDR3nt: TGTGCCAGCAGCCCGGCACGGGACTACGAGCAGTACTTC
abundance: NA
j_gene: TRBJ2-7
d_gene: NA
v_gene: TRBV4-2

CDR3aa: CASSFSGIGPQHF
CDR3nt: TGTGCCAGCAGCTTCTCAGGGATAGGTCCCCAGCATTTT
abundance: NA
j_gene: TRBJ1-5
d_gene: NA
v_gene: TRBV5-8

CDR3aa: CAISAAGGDEQYF
CDR3nt: TGTGCCATCAGTGCCGCAGGGGGCGACGAGCAGTACTTC
abundance: NA
j_gene: TRBJ2-7
d_gene: TRBD1
v_gene: TRBV10-3

CDR3aa: CAISASGGRPHTDTQYF
CDR3nt: TGTGCCATCAGTGCTAGCGGGGGGCGGCCCCACACAGATACGCAGTATTTT
abundance: NA
j_gene: TRBJ2-3
d_gene: TRBD2
v_gene: TRBV10-3

CDR3aa: CASSQGRGLAKNIQYF
CDR3nt: TGTGCCAGCAGCCAAGGCAGGGGGTTAGCCAAAAACATTCAGTACTTC
abundance: once
j_gene: TRBJ2-4
d_gene: TRBD1
v_gene: TRBV14

CDR3aa: CASSQDLAGTATQYF
CDR3nt: TGTGCCAGCAGCCAAGATTTGGCCGGGACTGCTACGCAGTATTTT
abundance: NA
j_gene: TRBJ2-3
d_gene: NA
v_gene: TRBV3-1/TRBV3-2

CDR3aa: CATSDFRYPGTGNTIYF
CDR3nt: TGTGCCACCAGTGATTTTCGGTATCCAGGGACTGGAAACACCATATATTTT
abundance: NA
j_gene: TRBJ1-3
d_gene: NA
v_gene: TRBV24-1

CDR3aa: CASSLVVGTGQGYGYTF
CDR3nt: TGTGCCAGCAGCTTAGTAGTTGGGACAGGGCAGGGCTATGGCTACACCTTC
abundance: NA
j_gene: TRBJ1-2
d_gene: TRBD1
v_gene: TRBV11-2

CDR3aa: CASSIVFMRPSSSTDTQYF
CDR3nt: TGTGCCAGTAGTATCGTCTTTATGCGGCCGTCCTCTAGCACAGATACGCAGTATTTT
abundance: NA
j_gene: TRBJ2-3
d_gene: NA
v_gene: TRBV19

CDR3aa: CASSPPGDKKNYGYTF
CDR3nt: TGTGCCAGCTCACCACCGGGGGACAAGAAGAACTATGGCTACACCTTC
abundance: NA
j_gene: TRBJ1-2
d_gene: NA
v_gene: TRBV18

CDR3aa: CASRAGNTEAFF
CDR3nt: TGTGCCAGCAGAGCAGGGAACACTGAAGCTTTCTTT
abundance: NA
j_gene: TRBJ1-1
d_gene: NA
v_gene: TRBV2

CDR3aa: CAWSVTGNSPLHF
CDR3nt: TGTGCCTGGAGTGTGACAGGGAATTCACCCCTCCACTTT
abundance: NA
j_gene: TRBJ1-6
d_gene: TRBD1
v_gene: TRBV30

CDR3aa: CASSSGLAGSTDTQYF
CDR3nt: TGTGCCAGCAGCTCGGGACTAGCGGGGAGCACAGATACGCAGTATTTT
abundance: NA
j_gene: TRBJ2-3
d_gene: TRBD2
v_gene: TRBV7-6

CDR3aa: CASSLRPPGLAGTGELFF
CDR3nt: TGTGCCAGCAGCTTAAGACCACCGGGACTAGCGGGGACCGGGGAGCTGTTTTTT
abundance: NA
j_gene: TRBJ2-2
d_gene: TRBD2
v_gene: TRBV7-2

CDR3aa: CASSSTGVGETQYF
CDR3nt: TGTGCCAGCAGCTCCACAGGGGTCGGGGAGACCCAGTACTTC
abundance: once
j_gene: TRBJ2-5
d_gene: TRBD1
v_gene: TRBV13

CDR3aa: CASSLPGLAQYF
CDR3nt: TGTGCCAGCAGCTTACCTGGACTAGCGCAGTATTTT
abundance: NA
j_gene: TRBJ2-3
d_gene: TRBD2
v_gene: TRBV7-2

CDR3aa: CASSEEGQGGYEQYF
CDR3nt: TGTGCCAGCAGTGAAGAGGGACAGGGGGGCTACGAGCAGTACTTC
abundance: NA
j_gene: TRBJ2-7
d_gene: TRBD1
v_gene: TRBV6-1

CDR3aa: CASRSGRTTGELFF
CDR3nt: TGTGCCAGCAGGAGCGGTCGAACAACCGGGGAGCTGTTTTTT
abundance: NA
j_gene: TRBJ2-2
d_gene: NA
v_gene: TRBV2

CDR3aa: CASSRLLAGVDTQYF
CDR3nt: TGTGCCAGCAGCCGCCTACTAGCGGGGGTAGATACGCAGTATTTT
abundance: NA
j_gene: TRBJ2-3
d_gene: TRBD2
v_gene: TRBV14

CDR3aa: CASGLPSGEPTTGELFF
CDR3nt: TGTGCTAGTGGTTTGCCCTCAGGGGAGCCGACCACCGGGGAGCTGTTTTTT
abundance: NA
j_gene: TRBJ2-2
d_gene: NA
v_gene: TRBV12-5

CDR3aa: CSARDRAGSTF
CDR3nt: TGCAGTGCTAGAGATAGGGCAGGGTCCACCTTC
abundance: NA
j_gene: TRBJ1-2
d_gene: NA
v_gene: TRBV20-1

CDR3aa: CAWSKQTGVYGYTF
CDR3nt: TGTGCCTGGAGTAAACAGACAGGGGTCTATGGCTACACCTTC
abundance: NA
j_gene: TRBJ1-2
d_gene: TRBD1
v_gene: TRBV30

CDR3aa: CASIMDRGPYEQYF
CDR3nt: TGTGCCAGCATAATGGACAGGGGGCCCTACGAGCAGTACTTC
abundance: NA
j_gene: TRBJ2-7
d_gene: TRBD1
v_gene: TRBV2

CDR3aa: CASMITRVNTEAFF
CDR3nt: TGTGCCAGCATGATAACACGGGTGAACACTGAAGCTTTCTTT
abundance: few
j_gene: TRBJ1-1
d_gene: NA
v_gene: TRBV6-5

CDR3aa: CASSFLGTADYNEQFF
CDR3nt: TGTGCCAGCAGTTTTTTAGGGACAGCCGACTACAATGAGCAGTTCTTC
abundance: NA
j_gene: TRBJ2-1
d_gene: TRBD1
v_gene: TRBV28

CDR3aa: CASSQGWGLGSYEQYF
CDR3nt: TGTGCCAGCAGCCAAGGGTGGGGGCTGGGGTCCTACGAGCAGTACTTC
abundance: once
j_gene: TRBJ2-7
d_gene: NA
v_gene: TRBV14

CDR3aa: CASTRDKYTDTQYF
CDR3nt: TGTGCCAGTACCCGGGACAAATACACAGATACGCAGTATTTT
abundance: NA
j_gene: TRBJ2-3
d_gene: NA
v_gene: TRBV19

CDR3aa: CSVEYLQGRGETQYF
CDR3nt: TGCAGCGTTGAATACCTACAGGGGCGCGGGGAGACCCAGTACTTC
abundance: NA
j_gene: TRBJ2-5
d_gene: TRBD1
v_gene: TRBV29-1

CDR3aa: CASSPGGGDIQYF
CDR3nt: TGTGCCAGCAGCCCGGGGGGAGGAGACATACAGTACTTC
abundance: NA
j_gene: TRBJ2-5
d_gene: TRBD2
v_gene: TRBV5-6

CDR3aa: CASTKDNLSNFSYEQYF
CDR3nt: TGTGCCAGCACCAAGGACAATCTCAGCAACTTCTCCTACGAGCAGTACTTC
abundance: NA
j_gene: TRBJ2-7
d_gene: NA
v_gene: TRBV11-3

CDR3aa: CSVVSPQGARSSYEQYF
CDR3nt: TGCAGCGTTGTAAGCCCACAGGGGGCAAGGAGCTCCTACGAGCAGTACTTC
abundance: NA
j_gene: TRBJ2-7
d_gene: TRBD1
v_gene: TRBV29-1

CDR3aa: CATSGPGQGVFDEQFF
CDR3nt: TGTGCCACCAGTGGCCCGGGACAGGGGGTTTTTGATGAGCAGTTCTTC
abundance: NA
j_gene: TRBJ2-1
d_gene: TRBD1
v_gene: TRBV24-1

CDR3aa: CATSRDLGTLSDTQYF
CDR3nt: TGTGCCACCAGCAGAGATCTAGGTACACTTTCGGATACGCAGTATTTT
abundance: NA
j_gene: TRBJ2-3
d_gene: NA
v_gene: TRBV15

CDR3aa: CASSPGHAYEQYF
CDR3nt: TGTGCCAGCAGCCCAGGACACGCCTACGAGCAGTACTTC
abundance: NA
j_gene: TRBJ2-7
d_gene: NA
v_gene: TRBV7-8

CDR3aa: CATAGGSSTDTQYF
CDR3nt: TGTGCCACCGCAGGGGGTTCTAGCACAGATACGCAGTATTTT
abundance: NA
j_gene: TRBJ2-3
d_gene: TRBD1
v_gene: TRBV24-1

CDR3aa: CASSPMVQGYYGYTF
CDR3nt: TGTGCCAGCAGCCCGATGGTTCAGGGCTACTATGGCTACACCTTC
abundance: NA
j_gene: TRBJ1-2
d_gene: NA
v_gene: TRBV7-2

CDR3aa: CASSRAAGGAVGTQYF
CDR3nt: TGTGCCAGCAGCCGAGCCGCAGGGGGCGCGGTAGGGACCCAGTACTTC
abundance: NA
j_gene: TRBJ2-5
d_gene: TRBD1
v_gene: TRBV7-6

CDR3aa: CASRRGGYEQYF
CDR3nt: TGTGCCAGCAGACGGGGGGGCTACGAGCAGTACTTC
abundance: NA
j_gene: TRBJ2-7
d_gene: TRBD2
v_gene: TRBV27

CDR3aa: CASSLRGTSGDNEQFF
CDR3nt: TGTGCCAGCAGTTTACGGGGGACTAGCGGGGATAATGAGCAGTTCTTC
abundance: NA
j_gene: TRBJ2-1
d_gene: TRBD2
v_gene: TRBV6-5

CDR3aa: CASSAVEWETQYF
CDR3nt: TGTGCCAGCAGTGCTGTGGAGTGGGAGACCCAGTACTTC
abundance: NA
j_gene: TRBJ2-5
d_gene: NA
v_gene: TRBV2

CDR3aa: CASSLDRNNYGYTF
CDR3nt: TGTGCCAGCAGCCTTGACAGGAATAACTATGGCTACACCTTC
abundance: NA
j_gene: TRBJ1-2
d_gene: NA
v_gene: TRBV2

CDR3aa: CASSIGPDTQYF
CDR3nt: TGTGCCAGTAGTATTGGCCCAGATACGCAGTATTTT
abundance: NA
j_gene: TRBJ2-3
d_gene: NA
v_gene: TRBV19

CDR3aa: CASSFHETPETQYF
CDR3nt: TGTGCCAGCAGTTTCCATGAGACACCAGAGACCCAGTACTTC
abundance: once
j_gene: TRBJ2-5
d_gene: NA
v_gene: TRBV27

CDR3aa: CASVGSGASTDTQYF
CDR3nt: TGTGCCAGTGTAGGTAGCGGGGCTAGCACAGATACGCAGTATTTT
abundance: once
j_gene: TRBJ2-3
d_gene: TRBD2
v_gene: TRBV7-9

CDR3aa: CASRPGRSTDTQYF
CDR3nt: TGTGCCTCCCGGCCAGGTCGGAGCACAGATACGCAGTATTTT
abundance: many
j_gene: TRBJ2-3
d_gene: NA
v_gene: TRBV7-2

CDR3aa: CASSHCGTGYEQYF
CDR3nt: TGCGCCAGCAGTCACTGCGGGACAGGATACGAGCAGTACTTC
abundance: NA
j_gene: TRBJ2-7
d_gene: TRBD1
v_gene: TRBV23-1

CDR3aa: CASRSGTVNSPLHF
CDR3nt: TGTGCCAGCAGATCTGGGACAGTAAATTCACCCCTCCACTTT
abundance: NA
j_gene: TRBJ1-6
d_gene: TRBD1
v_gene: TRBV6-5

CDR3aa: CASSYTTSKGYVDTQYF
CDR3nt: TGTGCCAGCAGTTACACGACTAGCAAGGGTTACGTAGATACGCAGTATTTT
abundance: NA
j_gene: TRBJ2-3
d_gene: TRBD2
v_gene: TRBV6-2/TRBV6-3

CDR3aa: CASSDPGNQPQHF
CDR3nt: TGTGCCAGCAGTGATCCCGGGAATCAGCCCCAGCATTTT
abundance: NA
j_gene: TRBJ1-5
d_gene: NA
v_gene: TRBV2

CDR3aa: CATGQQETQYF
CDR3nt: TGTGCCACCGGACAGCAAGAGACCCAGTACTTC
abundance: NA
j_gene: TRBJ2-5
d_gene: NA
v_gene: TRBV10-3

CDR3aa: CASSPTGTRLYEQFF
CDR3nt: TGCGCCAGCAGCCCGACCGGGACACGGTTGTATGAGCAGTTCTTC
abundance: NA
j_gene: TRBJ2-1
d_gene: NA
v_gene: TRBV5-1

CDR3aa: CASRRLAGTGYEQYF
CDR3nt: TGTGCCAGCAGGCGACTAGCGGGGACGGGCTACGAGCAGTACTTC
abundance: NA
j_gene: TRBJ2-7
d_gene: TRBD2
v_gene: TRBV6-5

CDR3aa: CASSLAGLAGSGEQYF
CDR3nt: TGTGCCAGCAGCTTGGCCGGACTAGCGGGGTCTGGTGAGCAGTACTTC
abundance: few
j_gene: TRBJ2-7
d_gene: TRBD2
v_gene: TRBV5-4

CDR3aa: CASSLNQADTQYF
CDR3nt: TGCGCCAGCAGCTTGAACCAGGCCGATACGCAGTATTTT
abundance: NA
j_gene: TRBJ2-3
d_gene: NA
v_gene: TRBV5-1

CDR3aa: CAISDQAQSTDTQYF
CDR3nt: TGTGCCATCAGTGATCAAGCCCAATCCACAGATACGCAGTATTTT
abundance: NA
j_gene: TRBJ2-3
d_gene: NA
v_gene: TRBV10-3

CDR3aa: CASNRGNSGNTIYF
CDR3nt: TGTGCCAGCAACAGGGGGAACTCTGGAAACACCATATATTTT
abundance: NA
j_gene: TRBJ1-3
d_gene: TRBD1
v_gene: TRBV2

CDR3aa: CASSLYLAGPGELFF
CDR3nt: TGTGCCAGCAGCTTGTATCTAGCGGGGCCCGGGGAGCTGTTTTTT
abundance: NA
j_gene: TRBJ2-2
d_gene: TRBD2
v_gene: TRBV5-5